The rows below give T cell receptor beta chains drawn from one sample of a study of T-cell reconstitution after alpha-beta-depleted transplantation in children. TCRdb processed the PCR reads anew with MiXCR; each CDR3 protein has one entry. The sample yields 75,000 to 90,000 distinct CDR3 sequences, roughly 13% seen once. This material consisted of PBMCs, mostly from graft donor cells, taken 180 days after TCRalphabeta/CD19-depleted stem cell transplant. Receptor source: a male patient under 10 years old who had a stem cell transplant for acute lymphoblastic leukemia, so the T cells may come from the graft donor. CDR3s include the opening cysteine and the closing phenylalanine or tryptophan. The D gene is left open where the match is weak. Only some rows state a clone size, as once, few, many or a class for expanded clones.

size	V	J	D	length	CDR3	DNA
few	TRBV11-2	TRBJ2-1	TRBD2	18	CASSPRGAGAISYNEQFF	TGTGCCAGCAGCCCGCGCGGAGCGGGGGCCATCTCCTACAATGAGCAGTTCTTC
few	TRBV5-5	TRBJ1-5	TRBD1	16	CASSLAGTGIRQPQHF	TGTGCCAGCAGCTTGGCAGGGACAGGGATTCGTCAGCCCCAGCATTTT
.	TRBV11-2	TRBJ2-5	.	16	CASSHSTGREQETQYF	TGTGCCAGCAGCCATTCGACAGGGAGGGAGCAAGAGACCCAGTACTTC
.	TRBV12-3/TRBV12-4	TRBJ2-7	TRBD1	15	CASTHGTGGSYEQYF	TGTGCCAGCACCCACGGGACAGGGGGCTCCTACGAGCAGTACTTC
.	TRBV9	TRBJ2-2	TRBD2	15	CASSVATSVIGELFF	TGTGCCAGCAGCGTAGCGACTAGCGTCATCGGGGAGCTGTTTTTT
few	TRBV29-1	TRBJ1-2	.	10	CSVLGDGYTF	TGCAGCGTTCTTGGGGATGGCTACACCTTC
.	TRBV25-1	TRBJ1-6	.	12	CASRDSYSPLHF	TGTGCCAGCAGGGACAGCTATTCACCCCTCCACTTT
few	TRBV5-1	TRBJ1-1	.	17	CASSLVGGGAMNTEAFF	TGCGCCAGCAGCTTGGTCGGGGGGGGCGCAATGAACACTGAAGCTTTCTTT
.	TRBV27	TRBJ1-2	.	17	CASSLGRRATDNYGYTF	TGTGCCAGCAGTTTAGGGCGGCGCGCCACTGATAACTATGGCTACACCTTC
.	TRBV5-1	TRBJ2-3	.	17	CASSLPRPPGYPDTQYF	TGCGCCAGCAGCTTACCGCGCCCGCCCGGCTACCCAGATACGCAGTATTTT
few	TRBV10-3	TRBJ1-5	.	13	CAISGQGHQPQHF	TGTGCCATCAGTGGGCAGGGCCATCAGCCCCAGCATTTT
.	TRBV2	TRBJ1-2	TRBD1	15	CASSSGTALNYGYTF	TGTGCCAGCAGTTCCGGGACAGCCCTTAACTATGGCTACACCTTC
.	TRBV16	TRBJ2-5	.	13	CASSGQPQETQYF	TGTGCCAGCAGCGGGCAGCCACAAGAGACCCAGTACTTC
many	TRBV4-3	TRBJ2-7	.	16	CASSQDPWPRSYEQYF	TGCGCCAGCAGCCAAGATCCATGGCCGCGCTCCTACGAGCAGTACTTC
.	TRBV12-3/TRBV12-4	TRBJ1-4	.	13	CASSFGTNEKLFF	TGTGCCAGCAGTTTTGGAACTAATGAAAAACTGTTTTTT
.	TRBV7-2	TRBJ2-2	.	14	CASSLSSARGELFF	TGTGCCAGCAGCTTAAGTAGCGCGAGAGGGGAGCTGTTTTTT
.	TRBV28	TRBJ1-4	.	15	CASSLGQDVNEKLFF	TGTGCCAGCAGTTTGGGGCAGGACGTTAATGAAAAACTGTTTTTT
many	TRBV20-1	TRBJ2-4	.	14	CSARLLLRGNIQYF	TGCAGTGCTAGGCTCCTCCTGAGGGGGAACATTCAGTACTTC
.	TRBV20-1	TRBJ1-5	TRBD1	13	CSARGAGGGPQHF	TGCAGTGCTAGAGGGGCAGGGGGAGGGCCCCAGCATTTT
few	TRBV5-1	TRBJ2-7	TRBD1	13	CATSRQGGYEQYF	TGCGCCACCTCTAGACAGGGGGGCTACGAGCAGTACTTC
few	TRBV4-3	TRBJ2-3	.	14	CASSQDLTTDTQYF	TGCGCCAGCAGCCAAGATCTAACCACAGATACGCAGTATTTT
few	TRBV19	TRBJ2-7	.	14	CASSIVGRANEQYF	TGTGCCAGTAGTATAGTCGGCAGGGCGAACGAGCAGTACTTC
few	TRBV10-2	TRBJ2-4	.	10	CASPLNIQYF	TGCGCCAGCCCCTTAAACATTCAGTACTTC
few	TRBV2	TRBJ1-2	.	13	CASSLDRLYGYTF	TGTGCCAGCAGTCTAGACAGGCTCTATGGCTACACCTTC